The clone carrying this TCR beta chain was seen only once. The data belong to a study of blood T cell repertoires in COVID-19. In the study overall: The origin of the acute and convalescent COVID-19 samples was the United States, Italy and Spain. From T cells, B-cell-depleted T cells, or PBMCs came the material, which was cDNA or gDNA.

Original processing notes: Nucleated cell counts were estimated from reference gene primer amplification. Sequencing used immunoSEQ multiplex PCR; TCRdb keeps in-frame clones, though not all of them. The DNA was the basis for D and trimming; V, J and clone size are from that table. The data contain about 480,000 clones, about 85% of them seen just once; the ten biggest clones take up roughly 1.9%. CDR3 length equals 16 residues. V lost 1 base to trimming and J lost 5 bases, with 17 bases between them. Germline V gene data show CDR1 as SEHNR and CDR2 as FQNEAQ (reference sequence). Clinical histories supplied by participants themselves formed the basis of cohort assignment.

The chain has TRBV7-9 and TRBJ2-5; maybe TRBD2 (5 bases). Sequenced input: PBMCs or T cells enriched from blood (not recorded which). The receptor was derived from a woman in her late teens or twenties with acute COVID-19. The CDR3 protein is CASSLVMGVSVETQYF. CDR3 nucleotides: TGTGCCAGCAGCTTAGTAATGGGAGTGAGCGTTGAGACCCAGTACTTC.